This entry is about one TCR beta chain. This clonotype was observed a handful of times. The antigen this receptor binds is unknown. No qualities accompany the bases; no much larger clone lies one base away. To prepare the library, PCR was applied. Sequencing was carried out with an Illumina HiSeq 2500. To reduce PCR and sequencing biases, unique molecular identifiers were incorporated into the TCR beta cDNA libraries. Roughly 0.5 million cDNA molecules were obtained per 1 to 10 million input T cells, so each molecule approximated one T cell. The patient libraries were prepared and sequenced with the same protocol used for the earlier healthy control dataset. Samples belonging to the same batch were prepared together, multiplexed and sequenced on a shared HiSeq lane. The published analysis was carried out like this. Raw barcoded reads were processed with MIGEC, and single-read molecular identifier groups were discarded before consensus assembly and CDR3 extraction. VDJtools was used for post-analysis of the clonotype tables, with diversity normalized by down-sampling every dataset to the smallest sample size. Repertoire overlap clustering matched CDR3 amino acid but not nucleotide sequences to correct batch-related cross-sample contamination. The public reads were quality trimmed at Q25 with fastp and then assembled into clones with MiXCR by TCRdb, keeping productive beta chains. Every CDR3 protein is listed once, alongside the most common genes and DNA of its rows. These V and J calls originate from TCRdb's pipeline instead of the authors' own analysis. Present in this sample are 700,000 to 900,000 distinct CDR3 sequences, under 60% of which were seen just once. Around 4.7% of the sample rests with the top ten.

To demonstrate the VDJtools post-analysis software, the study profiled TCR beta repertoires from the peripheral blood of about 13 young patients with multiple sclerosis. The multiple sclerosis patients were children and adolescents ranging in age from roughly 6 to 15 years. This entry belongs to a study of post-analysis software for immune sequencing data (dated by TCRdb to between 2014 and 2017). Background on the whole study: Recorded disease courses included relapsing-remitting, secondary progressive and progressive-relapsing multiple sclerosis, with some patients lacking subtype annotation. A subset of samples was prepared in parallel using single-end sample barcoding, then pooled and co-amplified after Illumina adapter ligation. Patient repertoires were compared against 10 to 12 previously published healthy control repertoires from donors aged roughly 6 to 26 years.

Findings and caveats that apply to the study as a whole: Strong co-clustering of samples prepared in the same batch was shown by direct clustering with F measure, prompting a batch-effect correction. Four to six TRBV segments, including TRBV5-6, TRBV5-1 and TRBV20-1, were significantly more frequent in patients than controls. The control group was slightly older than the multiple sclerosis patient group. Significantly lower normalized Chao1 diversity was found in multiple sclerosis patients than in controls, suggesting substantial peripheral T-cell clonal expansion.

Based on the germline V gene, the CDR1 and CDR2 sequences are KGHDR and SFDVKD. Between the V and J ends, shortened by 4 bases and 5 bases respectively, the junction contains 13 bases. The CDR3 covers 14 residues, taking in both the cysteine and the phenylalanine. Solely the CDR3 DNA is kept, with 42 bases framed from the first base. The specimen was blood. Recombination joined TRBV24-1 with TRBJ2-5; the D region possibly corresponds to TRBD2 (5 bases align). This sequence originates from a girl between 10 and 17 years old with multiple sclerosis. The DNA sequence is given as TGTGCCACCAGTGAACCCGGAGGTCGGGAGACCCAGTACTTC. It translates as CATSEPGGRETQYF.